These 16 T cell receptor beta chains came from one sample sequenced in a study of PD-L1 blockade in urothelial cancer. Assay used: immunoSEQ multiplex PCR; TCRdb lists only in-frame clones, some missing. The table has tens of thousands of clones, roughly 87% seen once. The source material was PBMCs, sampled around atezolizumab (anti-PD-L1) treatment. The receptors shown here come from an older woman with urothelial cancer.

The chain links TRBV29-1 to TRBJ1-4; D unresolved. The CDR3 loop spans 12 amino acids. Deletions cut 3 bases from V and 3 bases from J, with 5 bases between. The germline gives CDR1 SQVTM, CDR2 ANQGSEA. The CDR3 loop reads CSVEWPNEKLFF. DNA for the CDR3: TGCAGCGTTGAGTGGCCTAATGAAAAACTGTTTTTT.

The chain has TRBV7-9 and TRBJ1-2; no definite D call. This CDR3 has 16 amino acids. Germline-derived CDR1 and CDR2 are SEHNR and FQNEAQ (reference sequence). V was clipped by 1 base and J by 1 base, with 13 bases between them. The DNA for the CDR3 is TGTGCCAGCAGCTTAGGCATGTCAGGACTTAACTATGGCTACACCTTC. Residues: CASSLGMSGLNYGYTF.

The chain combines TRBV27 with TRBJ2-7; perhaps TRBD2 as D (5 bases). The CDR3 runs to 17 residues. Germline CDR1 is MNHEY and CDR2 is SMNVEV (reference sequence). V gave up 3 bases and J gave up 0 bases, with 18 bases separating them. CDR3 region: CASSFGSEASSSYEQYF. CDR3 bases: TGTGCCAGCAGTTTTGGTTCCGAGGCTAGCAGCTCCTACGAGCAGTACTTC.

The chain links TRBV5-1 to TRBJ2-7; 12 bases agree with TRBD2. The germline gives CDR1 SGHRS, CDR2 YFSETQ. Trimming at V came to 0 bases and at J to 2 bases, leaving 12 bases not matched to a gene. This CDR3 spans 19 amino acids. CDR3 DNA sequence: TGCGCCAGCAGCTTGGGGCCTAGCGGGGGGGCCGAAGGCGCCTACGAGCAGTACTTC. Translating gives CASSLGPSGGAEGAYEQYF.

The V call is TRBV28, the J call TRBJ2-3, with 10 positions matching TRBD2. This CDR3 has 17 amino acids. The germline gives CDR1 MDHEN, CDR2 SYDVKM. The junction had 4 bases not matched to a gene; V was cut back by 1 base and J by 0 bases. DNA of the CDR3: TGTGCCAGCAGTTTATTCGGACTAGCGGCTAGCACAGATACGCAGTATTTT. It codes for CASSLFGLAASTDTQYF. Combining the CDR3 with reference TRBV28 and TRBJ2-3 gives the whole variable domain DVKVTQSSRYLVKRTGEKVFLECVQDMDHENMFWYRQDPGLGLRLIYFSYDVKMKEKGDIPEGYSVSREKKERFSLILESASTNQTSMYLCASSLFGLAASTDTQYFGPGTRLTVL.

J is TRBJ2-7 and V is TRBV7-6; TRBD2 agrees at 9 bases. Losses at the gene ends were 0 bases for V and 6 bases for J; bases not matched to a gene: 9. Per germline, CDR1 SGHVS and CDR2 FNYEAQ. The CDR3 is 16 residues long. As DNA, the CDR3 is TGTGCCAGCAGCTTAGCGTGGGGTAGCGGGAGCTCCGAGCAGTACTTC. It is translated as CASSLAWGSGSSEQYF.

The V gene is TRBV7-9, the J gene TRBJ1-3; D is unresolved. The CDR3 is 14 amino acids. Germline V lookup: CDR1 SEHNR, CDR2 FQNEAQ (reference sequence). The V gene lost 2 bases and the J gene lost 4 bases, with 9 bases spanning the gap. The CDR3 reads CASSLLVGGNTIYF. DNA of the CDR3: TGTGCCAGCAGCTTACTCGTGGGCGGAAACACCATATATTTT.

The V and J genes are TRBV2 and TRBJ1-5, with 11 bases matching TRBD1. This CDR3 is built from 16 residues. CDR1 and CDR2 (germline): SNHLY, FYNNEI. Germline trimming cut 5 bases from V and 9 bases from J; bases unmatched to any gene: 12. The CDR3 sequence: CASSPPGQGAIGPQHF. CDR3 nucleotide sequence: TGTGCCAGCAGTCCCCCCGGACAGGGGGCGATTGGGCCCCAGCATTTT.

The J gene is TRBJ1-5, the V gene TRBV2; 9 positions agree with TRBD1. Germline values: CDR1 SNHLY, CDR2 FYNNEI. J gave up 6 bases and V 6 bases, and 3 bases lay outside the gene matches. This CDR3 is built from 13 residues. CDR3 in amino acids: CASRGQGSQPQHF. As DNA, the CDR3 is TGTGCCAGCAGGGGACAGGGCAGTCAGCCCCAGCATTTT.

This clone was detected once. The genes are TRBV5-5 and TRBJ2-1, with 14 nucleotides matching TRBD2. Germline assignment: CDR1 SGHKS and CDR2 YYEKEE (reference sequence). J gave up 10 bases and V 4 bases, and 4 bases lay outside the gene matches. The CDR3 length is 14 residues. CDR3 protein: CASSLTSGGVEQFF. The CDR3 DNA follows: TGTGCCAGCAGCCTGACTAGCGGGGGGGTGGAGCAGTTCTTC.

The V and J genes are TRBV5-1 and TRBJ2-1, with 13 bases lining up with TRBD2. The trim removed 1 base at V and 4 bases at J, leaving 5 bases unmatched. Looked up from germline, CDR1 is SGHRS and CDR2 is YFSETQ. The CDR3 has 17 amino acids. CDR3 in amino acids: CASSLTSGRAQYNEQFF. In DNA form, the CDR3 reads TGCGCCAGCAGCTTGACTAGCGGGAGGGCCCAATACAATGAGCAGTTCTTC. The whole variable domain, filled in from reference TRBV5-1 and TRBJ2-1, reads KAGVTQTPRYLIKTRGQQVTLSCSPISGHRSVSWYQQTPGQGLQFLFEYFSETQRNKGNFPGRFSGRQFSNSRSEMNVSTLELGDSALYLCASSLTSGRAQYNEQFFGPGTRLTVL.

This clone was recorded once. The chain is built from TRBV30 and TRBJ1-1, with unresolved D. Germline CDR1 is GTSNPN and CDR2 is SVGIG (reference sequence). V lost 2 bases and J lost 4, with 14 bases in between. CDR3 size: 14 residues. The CDR3 reads CAWSKRARRTEAFF. The CDR3 coding sequence is TGTGCCTGGAGTAAGAGGGCAAGACGCACTGAAGCTTTCTTT.

The rearrangement links TRBV5-1 to TRBJ2-7; D might be TRBD1 (7 bases). CDR3 length: 16 residues. Trimming took 4 bases from V and 3 from J, leaving 20 bases between them. CDR1 and CDR2 (germline): SGHRS, YFSETQ. The CDR3 DNA reads as TGCGCCAGCAGCCTGAGACCCCAGGGGGGTATCTACGAGCAGTACTTC. The encoded protein is CASSLRPQGGIYEQYF.

This clone was observed a single time. This chain uses TRBV6-5 with TRBJ1-2; 7 positions agree with TRBD1. CDR1 is MNHEY, CDR2 SVGAGI, per germline. The CDR3 extends over 13 amino acids. Trimming cost V 2 bases and J 6 bases; bases outside gene matches: 3. The CDR3 DNA reads as TGTGCCAGCAGTTACCTCGGGACAGATGGCTACACCTTC. Residues: CASSYLGTDGYTF.

The V and J genes are TRBV7-3 and TRBJ2-2, with 10 bases identical to TRBD2. The germline CDR1 and CDR2 sequences are SGHTA and FQGTGA. The J segment lost 5 bases and the V segment lost 5 bases, leaving 5 bases of the junction unmatched. This CDR3 contains 15 residues. The CDR3 reads CASSTDSGRTGELFF. For the CDR3, the DNA is TGTGCCAGCAGCACCGATAGCGGGAGGACCGGGGAGCTGTTTTTT.

The chain uses TRBV30 and TRBJ2-2, with 11 positions matching TRBD2. With V trimmed by 7 bases and J by 6 bases, 10 bases remained unmatched. The CDR3 extends over 15 amino acids. The V gene's germline CDR1 is GTSNPN and CDR2 SVGIG (reference sequence). CDR3 sequence reads: CALHRLAGGPGELFF. The DNA for the CDR3 is TGTGCCTTGCACCGGCTAGCGGGAGGTCCCGGGGAGCTGTTTTTT.